This T cell receptor beta chain was identified during a study of blood T cell repertoires in COVID-19 (dated by TCRdb to between 2020 and 2021). Describing the broader study: Collaborator samples came from the United States, Italy and Spain and covered acute and convalescent phases of COVID-19. The prospective study material was composed of cDNA or gDNA derived from T cells, B-cell-depleted T cells, or PBMCs. The dataset comprised deeply sampled blood TCRbeta repertoires from subjects exposed to, actively infected with, or recovered from COVID-19. The repertoires were released in a freely available public database meant as a resource for research on the immune response to SARS-CoV-2. Samples came from the ongoing ImmuneRACE study (first 160 participants) plus 1,254 subjects from 6 global collaborators. Nearly every sample came with metadata listing a de-identified subject ID, COVID-19 status, age in years and sex. Where available, HLA class I and class II types were obtained from metadata supplied by the sample provider rather than from assay-based typing.

On this clone: Its antigen remains unidentified. Base qualities are not provided; no much larger clone lies one nucleotide away.

The paper as a whole reports these results and caveats: The quantity of clinical and demographic metadata differed by source and by participant and was supplied without curation.

TCRbeta CDR3 regions were amplified from genomic DNA by means of the immunoSEQ Assay, a bias-controlled multiplex PCR. In the source study's methods: The number of nucleated cells in each sample was estimated by amplification of reference gene primers within the assay. To quantify the absolute abundance of each unique TCRbeta CDR3 rearrangement, sequence reads were collapsed and filtered. For each sample, productive Simpson clonality was calculated as the square root of Simpson's diversity index over productive rearrangements. TCRdb mirrors the immuneACCESS table, restricted to in-frame sequences. Some clones are absent from its copies; in checked studies, under half trace to an unresolved V gene, and the reason for the others is unknown. The DNA was the basis for D and trimming; V, J and clone size are from that table. This sample gives some 85,000 clones in total; approximately 90% of them show up just once. In total, the top ten clones hold roughly 8.9% of the sample.

Each collaborating institution followed its own protocols to collect whole blood in K2EDTA tubes. For TCRbeta analysis, collaborators shipped samples in one of three forms: frozen whole blood, isolated PBMCs, or DNA extracted from either of those sample types. Sample: peripheral blood. This TCR was sampled from a man between 50 and 59 years old with acute or convalescent COVID-19.

The bases are TGTGCCAGCAGCATACGACAGGGGGCCGGGGAGCTGTTTTTT. Its product reads: CASSIRQGAGELFF. The chain joins TRBV9 to TRBJ2-2; 9 bases in between match TRBD1. In the germline V gene, CDR1 corresponds to SGDLS and CDR2 to YYNGEE. Trimming takes 4 bases off V and 6 bases off J; junction bases not matched to a gene: 4. The CDR3 contains 14 residues, cysteine and phenylalanine counted. Only the CDR3 portion is preserved as DNA: 42 bases, with reading frame beginning at the first base.